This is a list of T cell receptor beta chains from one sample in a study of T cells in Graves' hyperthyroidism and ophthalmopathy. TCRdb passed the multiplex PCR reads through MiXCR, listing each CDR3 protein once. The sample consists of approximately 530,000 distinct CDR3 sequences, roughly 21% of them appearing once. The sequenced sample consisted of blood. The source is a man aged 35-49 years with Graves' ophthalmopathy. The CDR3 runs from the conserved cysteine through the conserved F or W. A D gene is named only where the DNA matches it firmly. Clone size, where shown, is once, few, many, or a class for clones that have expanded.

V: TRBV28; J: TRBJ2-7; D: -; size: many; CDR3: CASSPLRSSYEQYF; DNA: TGTGCCAGCAGTCCGCTAAGGAGCTCCTACGAGCAGTACTTC
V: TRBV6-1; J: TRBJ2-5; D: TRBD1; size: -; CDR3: CASSSGTGFGTQYF; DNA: TGTGCCAGCAGTTCGGGGACAGGCTTCGGTACCCAGTACTTC
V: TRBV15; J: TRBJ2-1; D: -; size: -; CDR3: CATSIPLDSNEQFF; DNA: TGTGCCACCAGCATTCCGCTCGACAGCAATGAGCAGTTCTTC
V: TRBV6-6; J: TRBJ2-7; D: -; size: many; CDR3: CASSYLYEQYF; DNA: TGTGCCAGCAGTTACCTTTACGAGCAGTACTTC
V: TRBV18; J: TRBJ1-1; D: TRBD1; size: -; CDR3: CASSLPYRGRKVNTEAFF; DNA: TGTGCCAGCTCACTGCCCTACAGGGGGCGAAAGGTGAACACTGAAGCTTTCTTT
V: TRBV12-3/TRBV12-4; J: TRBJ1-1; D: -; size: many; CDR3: CASTKESRTEAFF; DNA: TGTGCCAGCACTAAAGAGAGTCGAACTGAAGCTTTCTTT
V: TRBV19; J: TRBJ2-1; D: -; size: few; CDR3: CASTQLASNEQFF; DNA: TGTGCCAGTACCCAACTGGCGAGCAATGAGCAGTTCTTC
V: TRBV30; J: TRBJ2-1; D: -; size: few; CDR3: CAWSSGDYNEQFF; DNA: TGTGCCTGGAGTTCGGGGGACTACAATGAGCAGTTCTTC
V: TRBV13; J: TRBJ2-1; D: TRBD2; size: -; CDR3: CASSPLAGGSHEQFF; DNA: TGTGCCAGCAGCCCCCTAGCGGGGGGGTCTCATGAGCAGTTCTTC
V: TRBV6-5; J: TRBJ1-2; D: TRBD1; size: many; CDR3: CASSWTGSSNYGYTF; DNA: TGTGCCAGCAGTTGGACAGGGTCTTCTAACTATGGCTACACCTTC